These 28 T cell receptor beta chains were all obtained from the same sample, sequenced in a study of molecular identifiers for immune sequencing clone quantification. TCRdb redid the calling of the PCR reads with MiXCR, one entry per CDR3 protein. The sample includes about 640,000 distinct CDR3 sequences, 20% of them seen just once. Sequencing used naive CD8+ T cells from blood, with Jurkat cell RNA spiked in. The subset denotes: FACS-sorted CD8+CD4-CCR7+CD45RA+ naive T cells. The receptor set was obtained from a human donor in good health. Some libraries in this study had Jurkat cell RNA spiked in.

As concerns this clonotype: A much larger clone lies one base from this, so it may be a read error. J is TRBJ2-5 and V is TRBV9, with D possibly TRBD1 on 6 matching bases. This CDR3 is built from 15 residues. Germline CDR1 is SGDLS and CDR2 is YYNGEE. V lost 0 bases and J 5 bases, leaving 14 bases between the germline ends. CDR3 DNA sequence: TGTGCCAGCAGCGTAGCAGGGGACGGGATGGAGACCCAGTACTTC. It encodes CASSVAGDGMETQYF.

As to this clonotype: One end of the junction fails to match germline, which may point to a read error. The V call is TRBV18, the J call TRBJ2-7, with TRBD1 identical over 10 bases. Germline values: CDR1 KGHSH, CDR2 LQKENI. The CDR3 is made up of 14 amino acids. This CDR3 is CTSSPGTGDYEQYF. The CDR3 nucleotides read TGTACCAGCTCACCCGGGACAGGGGACTACGAGCAGTACTTC.

The sample holds many counts of this clonotype. The rearrangement joins TRBV6-5 to TRBJ2-7; no clear D gene. CDR3 size: 13 residues. Trimming left V 6 bases short and J 5 bases short, with 14 bases between. Germline V gene data show CDR1 as MNHEY and CDR2 as SVGAGI. The CDR3 nucleotides are TGTGCCAGCAGCGCACGCACACTGGACGAGCAGTACTTC. It yields the protein CASSARTLDEQYF.

This clonotype has a handful of counts. The gene calls are TRBV20-1 and TRBJ2-7; 9 nucleotides match TRBD1. CDR3 length: 13 residues. Germline values: CDR1 DFQATT, CDR2 SNEGSKA (reference sequence). The CDR3 nucleotides are TGCAGCGCCCGGACAGGGGATAGCTACGAGCAGTACTTC. It encodes CSARTGDSYEQYF.

V and J are TRBV19 and TRBJ1-5; no reliable D call. Trimming took off 10 bases at V and 1 base at J, with 14 bases between the two ends. Germline V CDR1 and CDR2: LNHDA, SQIVND (reference sequence). The CDR3 has 14 residues. In DNA form, the CDR3 reads TGTGCCACCGCCTACTACCCGAGCAATCAGCCCCAGCATTTT. This sequence encodes CATAYYPSNQPQHF.

In regard to this clonotype: A read error is possible here, since a much larger clone lies one base away. V gene TRBV19 combines with J gene TRBJ1-1; the D is unclear. V dropped 9 bases and J dropped 7 bases, with 18 bases sitting between them. This CDR3 is built from 13 residues. Germline CDR1 reads LNHDA; CDR2 reads SQIVND (reference sequence). CDR3 in amino acids: CASPGPNGNEAFF. CDR3 nucleotides: TGTGCCAGCCCTGGGCCCAACGGCAATGAAGCTTTCTTT.

This clonotype was detected ten times or more. The chain links TRBV7-9 to TRBJ2-7, with D hard to call. The CDR3 consists of 11 residues. Trimming took 0 bases from V and 6 from J, leaving 3 bases between them. The V gene's germline CDR1 is SEHNR and CDR2 FQNEAQ (reference sequence). CDR3 sequence (DNA): TGTGCCAGCAGCTTAGCGCGCGAGCAGTACTTC. It specifies CASSLAREQYF.

The sample holds many counts of this clonotype. The rearrangement links TRBV27 to TRBJ2-7, with D perhaps matching TRBD1 or TRBD2 (5 bases each). CDR1 and CDR2 (germline): MNHEY, SMNVEV (reference sequence). The length of the CDR3 is 14 residues. The germline V and J ends were trimmed by 2 bases and 2 bases, with 10 bases remaining between them. CDR3 protein: CASSLGGPPYEQYF. DNA for the CDR3: TGTGCCAGCAGTTTAGGGGGACCGCCCTACGAGCAGTACTTC.

The chain carries TRBV19 and TRBJ1-5; a weak D match, TRBD1 (6 bases). This CDR3 has 15 amino acids. V was shortened by 6 bases and J by 0 bases, with 12 bases between the two germline ends. Looked up from germline, CDR1 is LNHDA and CDR2 is SQIVND (reference sequence). The CDR3 DNA sequence: TGTGCCAGTAGGCACAGGGCTCATAGCAATCAGCCCCAGCATTTT. Protein sequence: CASRHRAHSNQPQHF.

This clonotype was seen more than once but under ten times. J is TRBJ1-1 and V is TRBV6-2 or TRBV6-3; D is possibly TRBD1 (5 bases). Per germline, CDR1 MNHEY and CDR2 SVGEGT. The CDR3 totals 15 residues. Trimming stripped 2 bases from V and 1 base from J, with 11 bases between. The CDR3: CASSYLRDPNTEAFF. The CDR3 region has the DNA TGTGCCAGCAGTTACCTACGGGACCCGAACACTGAAGCTTTCTTT.

On this clonotype itself: A much larger clone lies a single base off, so this may be a read error. The chain combines TRBV12-3 or TRBV12-4 with TRBJ2-1; 8 bases are a match to TRBD2. The CDR3 length is 16 residues. Trimming removed 6 bases from V and 12 bases from J; junction bases left unmatched: 19. The CDR3 loop reads CASSLTGGLEGSGQFF. In DNA form, the CDR3 reads TGTGCCAGCAGCCTGACGGGGGGACTAGAGGGATCTGGGCAGTTCTTC.

In its sample, this clonotype was seen a few times. The chain has TRBV20-1 and TRBJ1-1; D gene uncertain. V dropped 0 bases and J dropped 5 bases, with 19 bases sitting between them. This CDR3 contains 16 residues. Germline assignment: CDR1 DFQATT and CDR2 SNEGSKA (reference sequence). DNA for the CDR3: TGCAGTGCTAGAGATGGTGCAGTCCACCGGGGAACTGAAGCTTTCTTT. Residues: CSARDGAVHRGTEAFF.

This clonotype was recorded a few times. One junction end does not reproduce the germline sequence, and a read error may be involved. V usage is TRBV7-7 and J usage is TRBJ2-7, with TRBD1 matching 9 bases. This CDR3 comprises 14 residues. CDR1 SSHAT and CDR2 FNYEAQ come from the germline V gene (reference sequence). This chain's CDR3 is CASSPGQGHYEQYF. The CDR3 bases are TGTGCTAGCAGTCCGGGACAGGGACACTACGAGCAGTACTTC. Combining the CDR3 with reference TRBV7-7 and TRBJ2-7 gives the whole variable domain GAGVSQSPRYKVTKRGQDVTLRCDPISSHATLYWYQQALGQGPEFLTYFNYEAQPDKSGLPSDRFSAERPEGSISTLTIQRTEQRDSAMYRCASSPGQGHYEQYFGPGTRLTVT.

With regard to this clonotype: Since a much larger clone is just one base distant, this may be a read error. The chain uses TRBV30 and TRBJ2-3, with D uncertain. The length of the CDR3 is 12 residues. Germline CDR1 and CDR2: GTSNPN and SVGIG (reference sequence). V lost 2 bases and J lost 4, with 7 bases in between. This CDR3 is CAWSINPDTQYF. The CDR3 DNA reads TGTGCCTGGAGTATAAATCCAGATACGCAGTATTTT.

This clonotype was counted at least ten times. The chain employs TRBV6-5 and TRBJ2-4; 7 positions agree with TRBD1. CDR3 length equals 16 residues. Per the germline V gene, CDR1 is MNHEY and CDR2 is SVGAGI. Germline trimming cut 6 bases from V and 0 bases from J; bases unmatched to any gene: 8. This CDR3 is CASRARGTLAKNIQYF. CDR3 in DNA: TGTGCCAGCAGGGCCAGGGGGACCCTAGCCAAAAACATTCAGTACTTC.

The genes are TRBV7-9 and TRBJ2-1, with D perhaps matching TRBD2 (7 bases). This CDR3 comprises 12 residues. Germline V gene sequence: CDR1 SEHNR, CDR2 FQNEAQ (reference sequence). The V and J ends lost 10 bases and 4 bases respectively, with 11 bases between them. CDR3 protein: CATGGLYNEQFF. The DNA for the CDR3 is TGTGCCACGGGGGGCTTGTACAATGAGCAGTTCTTC.

This clonotype came up many times. The chain links TRBV4-1 to TRBJ1-5; a weak D match, TRBD1 (5 bases). Between the trimmed V and J ends, which lost 1 base and 8 bases, there was a span of 15 bases. The CDR3 has 15 residues. Germline V gene sequence: CDR1 MGHRA, CDR2 YSYEKL. In DNA, the CDR3 is TGCGCCAGCAGCCAAGTTTGGACACCAAAGGAGCCCCAGCATTTT. It encodes CASSQVWTPKEPQHF.

There are many counts of this clonotype. The rearrangement uses TRBV2 and TRBJ2-1; TRBD1 aligns across 7 bases. CDR3 size: 15 residues. Germline values: CDR1 SNHLY, CDR2 FYNNEI. The V segment lost 2 bases and the J segment 0 bases; nucleotides outside the gene matches: 1. The CDR3, as DNA: TGTGCCAGCAGTGAATGGGACAGCTCCTACAATGAGCAGTTCTTC. It encodes CASSEWDSSYNEQFF. Together with reference TRBV2 and TRBJ2-1, the CDR3 gives the full variable domain: EPEVTQTPSHQVTQMGQEVILRCVPISNHLYFYWYRQILGQKVEFLVSFYNNEISEKSEIFDDQFSVERPDGSNFTLKIRSTKLEDSAMYFCASSEWDSSYNEQFFGPGTRLTVL.

This clonotype was picked up one time. A clone one base away is much larger, so this may be a read error. The rearrangement joins TRBV24-1 to TRBJ2-7, with 7 bases identical to TRBD1. This CDR3 region has 12 residues. Germline V gene lookup returns CDR1 KGHDR and CDR2 SFDVKD. The CDR3 coding sequence is TGTGCCGCCAGTGAAACAGGGGTCGAGCAGTACTTC. It specifies CAASETGVEQYF.

This clonotype was seen repeatedly, ten times or more. This chain joins TRBV19 and TRBJ2-7, with 12 nucleotides matching TRBD2. This CDR3 has 13 amino acids. Germline values: CDR1 LNHDA, CDR2 SQIVND (reference sequence). The V segment lost 6 bases and the J segment 7 bases; nucleotides outside the gene matches: 4. This CDR3 reads CASSLAGGPEQYF. The CDR3 DNA is TGTGCCAGTAGCCTAGCGGGAGGGCCTGAGCAGTACTTC.

This clonotype was found many times. The chain couples TRBV2 to TRBJ2-3; D gene ambiguous. V lost 8 bases to trimming and J lost 4 bases, with 16 bases between them. This CDR3 contains 14 residues. The V gene's germline CDR1 is SNHLY and CDR2 FYNNEI. The CDR3, as DNA: TGTGCCAGCTTAGGTGAGGCGAGCTCAGATACGCAGTATTTT. Residues: CASLGEASSDTQYF.

Concerning this clonotype: Given a much more abundant clone one base away, this may be a read error. The rearrangement joins TRBV6-6 to TRBJ2-2, with D perhaps being TRBD1 or TRBD2 (5 bases each). CDR1 is MNHNY, CDR2 SVGAGI, per germline (reference sequence). The CDR3 is made up of 16 amino acids. The CDR3 DNA reads TGTGCCAGCATCCCCTCTTCGGGGCCTAACACCGGGGAGCTGCTTTTT. It specifies CASIPSSGPNTGELLF.

This clonotype occurred many times. Written as DNA, the CDR3 is TGTGCCAGCAGTTTAGAAGGGACAGGAGACTACGAGCAGTACTTC. This translates into CASSLEGTGDYEQYF. This chain connects TRBV27 to TRBJ2-7; TRBD1 aligns across 8 bases. Germline CDR1 reads MNHEY; CDR2 reads SMNVEV (reference sequence). The V segment lost 2 bases and the J segment 3 bases; nucleotides outside the gene matches: 6. The CDR3 sequence is 15 residues long.

This clonotype was detected many times. The genes are TRBV27 and TRBJ2-5; 11 nucleotides align to TRBD2. J gave up 1 base and V 5 bases, and 12 bases lay outside the gene matches. Germline CDR1 is MNHEY and CDR2 is SMNVEV (reference sequence). The CDR3 sequence is 18 residues long. CDR3 sequence: CASSTRLAGKDPQETQYF. The CDR3 DNA sequence: TGTGCCAGCAGTACCCGACTAGCGGGGAAAGACCCCCAAGAGACCCAGTACTTC.

This clonotype was counted a few times. V gene TRBV9 combines with J gene TRBJ2-7; TRBD2 agrees at 8 bases. Trimming took 3 bases from V and 5 from J; bases not matched to a gene: 4. The CDR3 length is 13 residues. Germline values: CDR1 SGDLS, CDR2 YYNGEE. CDR3 sequence (DNA): TGTGCCAGCAGCGCCGACGGGGGGGACGAGCAGTACTTC. Translated: CASSADGGDEQYF.

About this clonotype itself: This clone may be a read error of a much larger clone one base away. This chain uses TRBV19 with TRBJ1-5; D not resolved. The germline V and J ends were trimmed by 3 bases and 2 bases, with 11 bases remaining between them. The CDR3 covers 15 residues. Germline CDR1 reads LNHDA; CDR2 reads SQIVND (reference sequence). The CDR3 spells CASSISWAGNQPQHF. In DNA, the CDR3 is TGTGCCAGTAGTATTTCTTGGGCGGGCAATCAGCCCCAGCATTTT. Based on the CDR3 plus reference TRBV19 and TRBJ1-5, the full variable domain is DGGITQSPKYLFRKEGQNVTLSCEQNLNHDAMYWYRQDPGQGLRLIYYSQIVNDFQKGDIAEGYSVSREKKESFPLTVTSAQKNPTAFYLCASSISWAGNQPQHFGDGTRLSIL.

Only a few counts were recorded for this clonotype. V usage is TRBV6-5 and J usage is TRBJ2-7, with unresolved D. CDR3 length: 12 amino acids. The germline gives CDR1 MNHEY, CDR2 SVGAGI. V dropped 0 bases and J dropped 6 bases, with 6 bases sitting between them. The CDR3 reads CASSYSPSEQYF. The CDR3 DNA is TGTGCCAGCAGTTACTCGCCCTCCGAGCAGTACTTC.

Only a few counts were recorded for this clonotype. As DNA, the CDR3 is TGCGCCAGCAGCCAAGATTACAACAAACCCTACGAGCAGTACTTC. Its protein is CASSQDYNKPYEQYF. This sequence joins TRBV4-3 and TRBJ2-7, with D unresolved. The CDR3 loop spans 15 amino acids. V gave up 0 bases and J gave up 2 bases, with 11 bases separating them. Germline CDR1 LGHNA, CDR2 YSLEER.